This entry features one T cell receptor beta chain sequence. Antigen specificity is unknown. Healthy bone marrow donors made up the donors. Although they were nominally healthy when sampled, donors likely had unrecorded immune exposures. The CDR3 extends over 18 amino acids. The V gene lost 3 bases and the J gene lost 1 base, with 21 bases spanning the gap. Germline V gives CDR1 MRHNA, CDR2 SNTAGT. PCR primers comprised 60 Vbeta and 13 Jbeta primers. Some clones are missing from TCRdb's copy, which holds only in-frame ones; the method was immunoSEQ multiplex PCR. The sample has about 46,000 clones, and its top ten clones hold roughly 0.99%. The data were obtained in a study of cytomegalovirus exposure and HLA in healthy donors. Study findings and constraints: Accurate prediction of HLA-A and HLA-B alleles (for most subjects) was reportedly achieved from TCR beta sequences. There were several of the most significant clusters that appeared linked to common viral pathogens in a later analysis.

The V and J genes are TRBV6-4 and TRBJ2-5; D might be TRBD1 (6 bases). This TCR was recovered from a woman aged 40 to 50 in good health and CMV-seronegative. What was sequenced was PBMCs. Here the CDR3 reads CASSELSRGIWGQETQYF. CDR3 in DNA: TGTGCCAGCAGTGAGTTATCCAGGGGAATTTGGGGCCAAGAGACCCAGTACTTC.